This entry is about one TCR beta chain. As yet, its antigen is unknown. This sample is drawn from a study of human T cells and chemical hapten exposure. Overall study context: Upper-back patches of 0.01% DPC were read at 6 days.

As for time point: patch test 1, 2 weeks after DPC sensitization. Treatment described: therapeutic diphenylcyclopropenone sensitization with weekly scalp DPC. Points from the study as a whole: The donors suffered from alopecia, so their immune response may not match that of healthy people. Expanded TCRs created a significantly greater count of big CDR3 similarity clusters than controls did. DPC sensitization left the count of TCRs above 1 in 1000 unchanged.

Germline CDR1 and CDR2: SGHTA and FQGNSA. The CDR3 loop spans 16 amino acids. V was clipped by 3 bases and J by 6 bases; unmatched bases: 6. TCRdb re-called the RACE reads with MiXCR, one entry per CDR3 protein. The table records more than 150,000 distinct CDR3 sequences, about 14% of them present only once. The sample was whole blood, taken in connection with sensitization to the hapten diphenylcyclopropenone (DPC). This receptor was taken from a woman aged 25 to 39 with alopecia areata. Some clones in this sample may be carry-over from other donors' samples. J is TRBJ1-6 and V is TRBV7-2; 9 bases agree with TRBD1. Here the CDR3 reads CASSFSGTGTNSPLHF. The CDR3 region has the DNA TGTGCCAGCAGCTTCAGTGGGACAGGGACTAATTCACCCCTCCACTTT.